The present entry profiles one T cell receptor beta chain with its context. The sample is drawn from a study of control samples from healthy donors and cancer patients. The CDR3 runs 15 residues. The V gene lost 0 bases and the J gene lost 1 base, with 10 bases spanning the gap. Per the germline V gene, CDR1 is SGHRS and CDR2 is YFSETQ. Using immunoSEQ multiplex PCR, the repertoire was profiled, and TCRdb retains in-frame clones only, with some absent. The data hold under 450,000 clones, with 80% to 95% observed a single time. The source material was PBMCs. The chain is built from TRBV5-1 and TRBJ1-1, with no clear D. The receptor was derived from a man aged 40-49 years with head and neck cancer. This CDR3 reads CASSLATTGNTEAFF. CDR3 coding DNA: TGCGCCAGCAGCTTGGCCACCACGGGGAACACTGAAGCTTTCTTT.